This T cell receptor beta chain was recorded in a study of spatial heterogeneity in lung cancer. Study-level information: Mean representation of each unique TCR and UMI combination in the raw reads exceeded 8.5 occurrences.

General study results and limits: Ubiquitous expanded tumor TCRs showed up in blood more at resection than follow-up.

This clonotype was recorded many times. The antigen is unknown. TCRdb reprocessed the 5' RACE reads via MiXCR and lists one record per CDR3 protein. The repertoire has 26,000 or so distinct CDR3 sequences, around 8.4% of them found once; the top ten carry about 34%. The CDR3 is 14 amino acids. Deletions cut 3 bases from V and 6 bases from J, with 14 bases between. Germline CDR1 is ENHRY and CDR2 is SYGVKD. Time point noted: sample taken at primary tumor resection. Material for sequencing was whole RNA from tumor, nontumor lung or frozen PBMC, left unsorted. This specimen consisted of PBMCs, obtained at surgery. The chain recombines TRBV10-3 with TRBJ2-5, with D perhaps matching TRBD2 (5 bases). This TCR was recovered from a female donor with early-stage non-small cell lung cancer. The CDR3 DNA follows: TGTGCCATCAGTGACCCCGGGGTGACAAAGACCCAGTACTTC. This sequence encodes CAISDPGVTKTQYF.